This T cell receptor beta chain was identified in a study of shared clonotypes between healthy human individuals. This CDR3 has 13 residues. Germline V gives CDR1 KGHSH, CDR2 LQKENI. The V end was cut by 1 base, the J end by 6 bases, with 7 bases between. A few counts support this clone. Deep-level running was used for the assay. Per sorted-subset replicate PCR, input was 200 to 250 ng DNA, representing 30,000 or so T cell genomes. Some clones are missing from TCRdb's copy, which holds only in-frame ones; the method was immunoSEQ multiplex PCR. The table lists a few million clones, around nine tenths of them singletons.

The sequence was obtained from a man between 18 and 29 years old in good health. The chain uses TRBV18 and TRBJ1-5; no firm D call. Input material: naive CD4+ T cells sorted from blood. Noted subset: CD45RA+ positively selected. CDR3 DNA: TGTGCCAGCTCACCACAGGTGGGTCAGCCCCAGCATTTT. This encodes CASSPQVGQPQHF.